The clone carrying this T cell receptor (beta chain) has a count of ten or more. The data derive from a study of read filtering for tumor transcriptome and immune sequencing. This library used around 400 ng RNA and molecular barcoded adaptors spanning alpha/delta and beta/gamma chains. TCRdb independently ran MiXCR on the reads; one entry per CDR3 protein. The sample carries approximately 140,000 distinct CDR3 sequences, around 14% recorded once. The TCR was taken from a donor at least 40 years old with multiple myeloma. Sequencing was performed on a population of CD138-negative cells sorted from bone marrow.

The CDR3 DNA sequence: TGTGCCAGCAGTTTAGGGACAGGGAAAGGCTACACCTTC. The encoded protein is CASSLGTGKGYTF. The chain links TRBV27 to TRBJ1-2, with 9 bases that match TRBD1. The V and J ends lost 2 bases and 8 bases, in that order; junction bases with no gene match: 3. CDR1 is MNHEY, CDR2 SMNVEV, per germline (reference sequence). The CDR3 is 13 residues long.